The clone carrying this T cell receptor beta chain was recorded many times. This specimen comes from a study of T cells after yellow fever vaccination. TCRdb itself ran the 5' RACE reads through MiXCR, one entry per CDR3 protein. The table includes around 350,000 distinct CDR3 sequences, approximately 10% detected once. Trimming pared 6 bases from V and 6 bases from J, leaving 16 bases between. The CDR3 extends over 14 amino acids. This receptor was obtained from a man younger than 35 who received the YFV17D yellow fever vaccine. This chain uses TRBV12-3 or TRBV12-4 with TRBJ2-3; possibly TRBD1 for D (5 bases). The source material was PBMCs, sampled on the day of the first yellow fever vaccination. For the CDR3, the DNA is TGTGCCAGCAGAGTTTCTCCAGGGTCGGATACGCAGTATTTT. Encoded protein: CASRVSPGSDTQYF.